The entry below gives a single T cell receptor beta chain sequence along with its context. The target antigen is unknown. This PCR relied on a set of 60 Vbeta primers and 13 Jbeta primers. This table comes from immunoSEQ multiplex PCR, and its TCRdb copy is limited to in-frame clones, with some not included. The sample carries under 200,000 clones, around 75% recorded once. The CDR3 contains 17 residues. The germline V gene has CDR1 MGHRA and CDR2 YSYEKL. V was pared by 3 bases and J by 6 bases, with 9 bases of the junction left unmatched. These data belong to a study of cytomegalovirus exposure and HLA in healthy donors. Study-wide points: Accounts indicate the classifier identified cytomegalovirus status with strong specificity and sensitivity. Sequencing likely generated an artifact that appeared as a cluster of highly shared sequence variants. TCR beta chains numbering more than 150 were designated cytomegalovirus-associated. For presence/absence analyses, sequencing depth was assumed to be roughly uniform across donors.

The V and J genes are TRBV4-1 and TRBJ2-3; TRBD2 matches 13 bases. The clonotype was recovered from a man aged 18 to 30 in good health and CMV-seronegative. The sample taken for sequencing was PBMCs. Written as DNA, the CDR3 is TGCGCCAGCAGCCAGGCCGGGACTAGCGGGACCTCGGATACGCAGTATTTT. Translated: CASSQAGTSGTSDTQYF.